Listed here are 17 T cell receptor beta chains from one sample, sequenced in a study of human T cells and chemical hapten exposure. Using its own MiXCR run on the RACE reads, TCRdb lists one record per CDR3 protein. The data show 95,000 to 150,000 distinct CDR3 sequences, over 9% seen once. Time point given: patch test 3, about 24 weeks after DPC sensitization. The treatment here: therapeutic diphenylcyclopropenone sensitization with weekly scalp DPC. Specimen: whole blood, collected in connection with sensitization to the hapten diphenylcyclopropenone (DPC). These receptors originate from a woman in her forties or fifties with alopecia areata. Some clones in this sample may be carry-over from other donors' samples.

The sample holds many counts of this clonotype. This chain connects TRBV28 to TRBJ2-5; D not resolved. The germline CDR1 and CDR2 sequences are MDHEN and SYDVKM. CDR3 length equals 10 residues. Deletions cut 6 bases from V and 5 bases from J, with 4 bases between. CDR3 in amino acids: CASSGETQYF. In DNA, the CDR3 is TGTGCCAGCAGCGGGGAGACCCAGTACTTC. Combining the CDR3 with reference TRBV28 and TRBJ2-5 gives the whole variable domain DVKVTQSSRYLVKRTGEKVFLECVQDMDHENMFWYRQDPGLGLRLIYFSYDVKMKEKGDIPEGYSVSREKKERFSLILESASTNQTSMYLCASSGETQYFGPGTRLLVL.

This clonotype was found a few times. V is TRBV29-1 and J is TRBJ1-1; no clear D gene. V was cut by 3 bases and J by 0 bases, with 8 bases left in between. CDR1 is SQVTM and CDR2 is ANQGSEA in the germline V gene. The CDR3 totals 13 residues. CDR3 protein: CSVEGGLNTEAFF. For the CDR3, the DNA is TGCAGCGTTGAGGGCGGACTGAACACTGAAGCTTTCTTT.

CDR3 region: CASSLSWRGGLEQFF. CDR3 bases: TGTGCCAGCAGTTTATCATGGCGGGGGGGCCTTGAGCAGTTCTTC. The rearrangement links TRBV27 to TRBJ2-1, with 9 bases lining up with TRBD2. Trimming at V came to 0 bases and at J to 9 bases, leaving 6 bases not matched to a gene. From germline, CDR1 is MNHEY and CDR2 SMNVEV (reference sequence). The length of the CDR3 is 15 residues.

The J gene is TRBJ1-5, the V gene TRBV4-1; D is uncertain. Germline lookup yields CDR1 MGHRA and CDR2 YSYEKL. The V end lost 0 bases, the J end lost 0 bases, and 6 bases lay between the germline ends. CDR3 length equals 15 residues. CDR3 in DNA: TGCGCCAGCAGCCAAGATCTAGCTAGCAATCAGCCCCAGCATTTT. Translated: CASSQDLASNQPQHF.

Here the CDR3 reads CSVEDRGRETGELFF. As DNA, the CDR3 is TGCAGCGTTGAAGATCGGGGCAGGGAGACCGGGGAGCTGTTTTTT. The chain has TRBV29-1 and TRBJ2-2; the D gene could be TRBD1 or TRBD2 (5 bases each). The CDR3 sequence is 15 residues long. Trimming took off 0 bases at V and 5 bases at J, with 13 bases between the two ends. Looked up from germline, CDR1 is SQVTM and CDR2 is ANQGSEA.

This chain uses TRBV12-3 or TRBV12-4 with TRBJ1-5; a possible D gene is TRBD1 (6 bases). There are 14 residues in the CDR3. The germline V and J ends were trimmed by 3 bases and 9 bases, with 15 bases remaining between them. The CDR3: CASSFGQGRGPQHF. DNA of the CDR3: TGTGCCAGCAGTTTTGGGCAGGGGAGGGGGCCCCAGCATTTT.

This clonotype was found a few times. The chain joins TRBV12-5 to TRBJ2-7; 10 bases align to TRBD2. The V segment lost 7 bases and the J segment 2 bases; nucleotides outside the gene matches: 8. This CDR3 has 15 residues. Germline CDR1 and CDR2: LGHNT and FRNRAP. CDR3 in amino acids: CASAPGLASTYEQYF. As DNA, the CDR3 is TGTGCTAGTGCCCCGGGACTAGCGAGCACCTACGAGCAGTACTTC.

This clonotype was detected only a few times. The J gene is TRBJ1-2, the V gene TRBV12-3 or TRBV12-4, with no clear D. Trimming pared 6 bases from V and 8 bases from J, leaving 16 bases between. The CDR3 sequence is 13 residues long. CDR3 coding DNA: TGTGCCAGCAGAGCGGCCCCCAAAGAGGGCTACACCTTC. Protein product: CASRAAPKEGYTF.

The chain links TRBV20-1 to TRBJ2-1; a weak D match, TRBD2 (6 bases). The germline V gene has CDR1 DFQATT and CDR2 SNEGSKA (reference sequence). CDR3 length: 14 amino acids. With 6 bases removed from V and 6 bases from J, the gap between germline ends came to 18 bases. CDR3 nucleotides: TGCAGTGCCCGCAGACTAGGTCGGACCAATGAGCAGTTCTTC. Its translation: CSARRLGRTNEQFF.

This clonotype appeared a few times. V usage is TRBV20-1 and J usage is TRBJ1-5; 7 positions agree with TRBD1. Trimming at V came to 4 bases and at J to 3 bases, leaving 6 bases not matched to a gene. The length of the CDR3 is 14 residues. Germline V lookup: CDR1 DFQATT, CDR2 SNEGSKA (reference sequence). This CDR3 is CSATLDRTNQPQHF. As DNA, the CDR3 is TGCAGTGCTACCCTGGACAGGACCAATCAGCCCCAGCATTTT.

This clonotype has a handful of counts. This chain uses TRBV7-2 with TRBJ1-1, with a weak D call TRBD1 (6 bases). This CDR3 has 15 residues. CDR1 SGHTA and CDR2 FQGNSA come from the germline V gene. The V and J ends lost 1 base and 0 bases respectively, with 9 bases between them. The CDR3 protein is CASSLGAGVNTEAFF. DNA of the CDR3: TGTGCCAGCAGCTTAGGCGCAGGGGTGAACACTGAAGCTTTCTTT. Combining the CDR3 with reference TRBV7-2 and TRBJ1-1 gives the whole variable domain GAGVSQSPSNKVTEKGKDVELRCDPISGHTALYWYRQSLGQGLEFLIYFQGNSAPDKSGLPSDRFSAERTGGSVSTLTIQRTQQEDSAVYLCASSLGAGVNTEAFFGQGTRLTVV.

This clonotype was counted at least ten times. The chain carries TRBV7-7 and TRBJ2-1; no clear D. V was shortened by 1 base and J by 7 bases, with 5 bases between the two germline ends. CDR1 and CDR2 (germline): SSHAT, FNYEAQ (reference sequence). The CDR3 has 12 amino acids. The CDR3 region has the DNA TGTGCCAGCAGCTTAGACGGGAATGAGCAGTTCTTC. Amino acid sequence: CASSLDGNEQFF.

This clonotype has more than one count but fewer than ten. CDR3 in amino acids: CSGRAVRTDTQYF. The CDR3 coding sequence is TGCAGTGGGCGAGCGGTACGCACAGATACGCAGTATTTT. The chain links TRBV20-1 to TRBJ2-3, with D possibly TRBD2 on 5 matching bases. V was pared by 7 bases and J by 1 base, with 12 bases between. Looked up from germline, CDR1 is DFQATT and CDR2 is SNEGSKA (reference sequence). The CDR3 sequence is 13 residues long.

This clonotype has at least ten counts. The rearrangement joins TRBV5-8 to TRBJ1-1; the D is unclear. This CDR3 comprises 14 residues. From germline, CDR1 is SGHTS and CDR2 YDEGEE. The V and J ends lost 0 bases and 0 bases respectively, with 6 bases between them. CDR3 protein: CASSLVGLNTEAFF. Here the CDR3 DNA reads TGTGCCAGCAGCTTGGTGGGGTTGAACACTGAAGCTTTCTTT. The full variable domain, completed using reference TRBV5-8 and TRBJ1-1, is EAGVTQSPTHLIKTRGQQATLRCSPISGHTSVYWYQQALGLGLQFLLWYDEGEERNRGNFPPRFSGRQFPNYSSELNVNALELEDSALYLCASSLVGLNTEAFFGQGTRLTVV.

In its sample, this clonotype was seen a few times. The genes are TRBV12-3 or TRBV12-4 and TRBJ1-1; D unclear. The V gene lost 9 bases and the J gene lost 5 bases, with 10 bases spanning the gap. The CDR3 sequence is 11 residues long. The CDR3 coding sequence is TGTGCCAGTAGGGTGGATACTGAAGCTTTCTTT. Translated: CASRVDTEAFF.

For the CDR3, the DNA is TGTGCCAGCAGCTTGTGGACAGGTCATGCAGATACGCAGTATTTT. Translated, it gives CASSLWTGHADTQYF. V usage is TRBV5-8 and J usage is TRBJ2-3; 7 nucleotides align to TRBD1. After removal of 1 base from V and 4 bases from J, the junction contained 6 bases not matched to a gene. The CDR3 runs 15 residues. In germline, CDR1 is SGHTS, CDR2 YDEGEE.

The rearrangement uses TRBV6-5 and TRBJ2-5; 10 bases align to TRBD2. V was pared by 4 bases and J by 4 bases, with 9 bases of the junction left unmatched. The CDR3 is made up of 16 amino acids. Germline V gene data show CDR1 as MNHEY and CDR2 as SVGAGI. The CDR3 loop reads CASSSASGSRAETQYF. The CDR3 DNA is TGTGCCAGCAGTTCGGCTAGCGGGAGTAGGGCAGAGACCCAGTACTTC.